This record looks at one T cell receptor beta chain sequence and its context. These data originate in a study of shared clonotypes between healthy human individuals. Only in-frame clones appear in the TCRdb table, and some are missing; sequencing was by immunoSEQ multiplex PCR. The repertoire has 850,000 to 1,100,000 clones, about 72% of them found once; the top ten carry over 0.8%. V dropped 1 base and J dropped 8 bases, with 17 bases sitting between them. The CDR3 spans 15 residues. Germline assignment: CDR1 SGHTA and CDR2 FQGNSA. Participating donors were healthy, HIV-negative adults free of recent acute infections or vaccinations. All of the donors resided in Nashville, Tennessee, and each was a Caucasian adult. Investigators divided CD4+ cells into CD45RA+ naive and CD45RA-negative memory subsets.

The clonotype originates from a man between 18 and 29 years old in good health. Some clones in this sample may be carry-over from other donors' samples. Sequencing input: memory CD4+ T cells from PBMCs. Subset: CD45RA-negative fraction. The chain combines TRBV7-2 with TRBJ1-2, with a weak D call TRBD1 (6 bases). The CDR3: CASSLGPSGAGGYTF. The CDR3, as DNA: TGTGCCAGCAGCTTAGGTCCGTCGGGGGCTGGGGGCTACACCTTC.